The 15 T cell receptor beta chains presented below share a single source sample, sequenced in a study of neurological immune-mediated disorders. TCRdb called the 5' RACE reads again in MiXCR, with one record for every CDR3 protein. The sample carries about 59,000 distinct CDR3 sequences, more than 9.5% recorded once. The sequenced sample was PBMCs. The receptors shown here come from a woman aged 55-75 years with HTLV-1-associated myelopathy (HAM/TSP).

This clonotype was seen repeatedly, ten times or more. The CDR3 nucleotides read TGCAGCGTTGGGGGACCGTCTCAAGAGACCCAGTACTTC. This encodes CSVGGPSQETQYF. The chain employs TRBV29-1 and TRBJ2-5; either TRBD1 or TRBD2 may supply D (5 bases each). Germline CDR1 SQVTM, CDR2 ANQGSEA. Deletions cut 4 bases from V and 2 bases from J, with 11 bases between. CDR3 length: 13 amino acids. The variable domain in full, with the rest retrieved from reference TRBV29-1 and TRBJ2-5, is SAVISQKPSRDICQRGTSLTIQCQVDSQVTMMFWYRQQPGQSLTLIATANQGSEATYESGFVIDKFPISRPNLTFSTLTVSNMSPEDSSIYLCSVGGPSQETQYFGPGTRLLVL.

This clonotype was counted many times. This chain joins TRBV20-1 and TRBJ2-3; D might be TRBD2 (6 bases). Germline CDR1 reads DFQATT; CDR2 reads SNEGSKA (reference sequence). V dropped 3 bases and J dropped 1 base, with 8 bases sitting between them. The length of the CDR3 is 13 residues. DNA of the CDR3: TGCAGTGCTAGTGTAGCGGGCACAGATACGCAGTATTTT. Protein: CSASVAGTDTQYF.

Of note for this clonotype: A much larger clone differs by one base, so this may be a read error. The conserved phenylalanine or tryptophan is not found at the CDR3 terminus, so this likely reflects a read error. The J gene is TRBJ2-7, the V gene TRBV28; D gene ambiguous. The CDR3 has 13 residues. The V end lost 4 bases, the J end lost 4 bases, and 11 bases lay between the germline ends. The V gene's germline CDR1 is MDHEN and CDR2 SYDVKM. This CDR3 is CASSSTEWYEQYS. The CDR3 DNA is TGTGCCAGCAGTTCAACAGAATGGTACGAGCAGTACTCC.

Many counts were recorded for this clonotype. The chain employs TRBV12-3 or TRBV12-4 and TRBJ2-7; D is possibly TRBD1 or TRBD2 (5 bases each). The CDR3 loop spans 15 amino acids. V lost 4 bases to trimming and J lost 0 bases, with 13 bases between them. The CDR3 reads CASSSPGRSSYEQYF. The CDR3 DNA reads as TGTGCCAGCAGTTCCCCGGGACGGAGCTCCTACGAGCAGTACTTC.

The table lists this clonotype with many counts. The chain employs TRBV7-9 and TRBJ2-1; 8 bases fit TRBD1. The length of the CDR3 is 15 residues. The germline V gene encodes CDR1 SEHNR and CDR2 FQNEAQ (reference sequence). The ends lost 5 bases at V and 5 bases at J; junction bases unmatched: 8. CDR3 sequence: CASSPRTGSDNEQFF. CDR3 bases: TGTGCCAGCAGCCCCCGGACAGGGTCGGACAATGAGCAGTTCTTC.

This clonotype was counted ten times or more. CDR3 DNA: TGTGCCAGCAGTAATCGACTAGCGGGACCATCCTACGAGCAGTACTTC. Encoded protein: CASSNRLAGPSYEQYF. The J gene is TRBJ2-7, the V gene TRBV12-3 or TRBV12-4; 11 nucleotides align to TRBD2. There are 16 residues in the CDR3. V dropped 5 bases and J dropped 1; count of bases not matched to a gene: 7.

This clonotype was seen ten or more times. This chain joins TRBV2 and TRBJ1-1; 8 bases match TRBD1. This CDR3 contains 13 residues. Germline V gene lookup returns CDR1 SNHLY and CDR2 FYNNEI. After removal of 6 bases from V and 8 bases from J, the junction contained 8 bases not matched to a gene. CDR3 sequence: CASSSDRGAEAFF. The CDR3 nucleotides read TGTGCCAGCAGCTCCGACAGGGGCGCGGAAGCTTTCTTT.

This clonotype came up many times. A read error may produce the germline difference seen at one junction end. The V gene is TRBV28, the J gene TRBJ1-5, with D uncertain. The CDR3 runs to 17 residues. Germline values: CDR1 MDHEN, CDR2 SYDVKM. DNA of the CDR3: TGTGTCAGCAGTCCAGCCCTAGGTCCGACCGGCAATCAGCCCCAGCATTTT. Its translation is CVSSPALGPTGNQPQHF.

As regards this clonotype: This may be a read error, as it is one base from a much larger clone. The rearrangement joins TRBV3-1 to TRBJ2-7; D gene unclear. V was trimmed by 1 base and J by 3 bases, leaving 7 bases between them. Germline assignment: CDR1 LGHDT and CDR2 YNNKEL (reference sequence). The CDR3 contains 13 residues. The CDR3 DNA is TGTGCCAGCAGCCAAGCGTATCACTACGAGCAGTACTTC. As protein: CASSQAYHYEQYF.

This clonotype was observed many times. The CDR3 DNA follows: TGCAGTGCAAAGCGGGGATCGAACACCGGGGAGCTGTTTTTT. Translation gives CSAKRGSNTGELFF. V and J are TRBV20-1 and TRBJ2-2; 7 bases align to TRBD2. Germline assignment: CDR1 DFQATT and CDR2 SNEGSKA (reference sequence). After removal of 6 bases from V and 0 bases from J, the junction contained 4 bases not matched to a gene. This CDR3 is built from 14 residues.

This clonotype was picked up many times. The chain joins TRBV6-6 to TRBJ2-2; D is unclear. The CDR3 has 13 residues. Per germline, CDR1 MNHNY and CDR2 SVGAGI (reference sequence). Trimming took 2 bases from V and 7 from J, leaving 8 bases between them. CDR3 sequence: CASSYVENGELFF. The CDR3 DNA follows: TGTGCCAGCAGTTACGTAGAGAACGGGGAGCTGTTTTTT.

The chain uses TRBV4-1 and TRBJ2-3; 7 bases match TRBD2. Germline CDR1 and CDR2: MGHRA and YSYEKL. This CDR3 is 18 amino acids long. The junction had 10 bases not matched to a gene; V was cut back by 0 bases and J by 1 base. In DNA form, the CDR3 reads TGCGCCAGCAGCCAAGAGCGGGAGCGCACATTCCGCACAGATACGCAGTATTTT. Translated, it gives CASSQERERTFRTDTQYF.

The table lists this clonotype with many counts. J is TRBJ1-4 and V is TRBV20-1, with D tentatively TRBD1 (6 bases). The CDR3 consists of 19 residues. V was trimmed by 0 bases and J by 0 bases, leaving 20 bases between them. CDR1 is DFQATT, CDR2 SNEGSKA, per germline (reference sequence). The CDR3 bases are TGCAGTGCTAGAGATGATCCTCCGGACAGCCGCACAACTAATGAAAAACTGTTTTTT. Amino acids: CSARDDPPDSRTTNEKLFF.

This clonotype has only a few counts. The rearrangement uses TRBV4-2 and TRBJ2-1, with 9 bases lining up with TRBD2. V shed 1 base, J shed 7 bases, and the junction held 14 bases outside the gene matches. This CDR3 region has 18 residues. Germline V gene data show CDR1 as LGHNA and CDR2 as YNFKEQ. DNA of the CDR3: TGTGCCAGCAGCCAAGTCCTGGGGGCGGGAGGGCCAGGGAATGAGCAGTTCTTC. This translates into CASSQVLGAGGPGNEQFF.

This clonotype was recorded at least ten times. The chain is built from TRBV20-1 and TRBJ2-7; the D gene is possibly TRBD1 (6 bases). The germline gives CDR1 DFQATT, CDR2 SNEGSKA (reference sequence). The CDR3 is made up of 13 amino acids. V lost 6 bases, J lost 10 bases, and 22 bases lay in between. CDR3 amino acids: CSAHLRGTPVQYF. The DNA for the CDR3 is TGCAGTGCCCACCTTAGGGGGACGCCGGTTCAGTACTTC.